A selection of T cell receptor beta chains follows, all from one sample in a study of identical twins. MiXCR, run by TCRdb on the 5' RACE reads, gives a single entry per CDR3 protein. The repertoire holds 690,000 or so distinct CDR3 sequences, 5.5% to 7.5% seen once, with roughly 1.8% in the top ten. Sequenced material: naive T cells sorted from blood. The source of these receptors is a young man in good health. Each CDR3 is given with its conserved first and last residue. The D gene is left open where the match is weak. Clone size is shown for a subset of rows, as once, few, many or a class of expanded clone.

j_gene: TRBJ1-5
v_gene: TRBV3-1
d_gene: .
len: 15
abundance: many
CDR3nt: TGTGCCAGCAGCGATGCCGGACATAGCAATCAGCCCCAGCATTTT
CDR3aa: CASSDAGHSNQPQHF

j_gene: TRBJ2-1
v_gene: TRBV5-5
d_gene: TRBD1
len: 15
abundance: .
CDR3nt: TGTGCCAGCAGCCAACAGGGGTTCTCCTACAATGAGCAGTTCTTC
CDR3aa: CASSQQGFSYNEQFF

j_gene: TRBJ2-2
v_gene: TRBV4-3
d_gene: .
len: 14
abundance: many
CDR3nt: TGCGCCAGCGCGGATTACCCGAACACCGGGGAGCTGTTTTTT
CDR3aa: CASADYPNTGELFF

j_gene: TRBJ2-1
v_gene: TRBV20-1
d_gene: TRBD2
len: 18
abundance: many
CDR3nt: TGCAGTGCTAGAGATTTGGTCTCCGGGACTAGCCTGTACAATGAGCAGTTCTTC
CDR3aa: CSARDLVSGTSLYNEQFF

j_gene: TRBJ1-2
v_gene: TRBV25-1
d_gene: .
len: 15
abundance: few
CDR3nt: TGTGCCAGCAGTGAATTAAACACAGGGATCTATGGCTACACCTTC
CDR3aa: CASSELNTGIYGYTF

j_gene: TRBJ2-1
v_gene: TRBV20-1
d_gene: .
len: 13
abundance: .
CDR3nt: TGCAGTGCCAGGGTCAGGGTCGGAAATGAGCAGTTCTTC
CDR3aa: CSARVRVGNEQFF

j_gene: TRBJ1-3
v_gene: TRBV6-1
d_gene: .
len: 16
abundance: few
CDR3nt: TGTGCCAGCGCGCGGGACCCACAAAGCTCTGGAAACACCATATATTTT
CDR3aa: CASARDPQSSGNTIYF

j_gene: TRBJ2-3
v_gene: TRBV6-1
d_gene: TRBD2
len: 16
abundance: many
CDR3nt: TGTGCCAGCACTCCACTAGCGGTGGGGGGCACAGATACGCAGTATTTT
CDR3aa: CASTPLAVGGTDTQYF

j_gene: TRBJ2-5
v_gene: TRBV12-3/TRBV12-4
d_gene: TRBD1
len: 14
abundance: .
CDR3nt: TGTGCCAGCAGCACGACAGGGGTTCAAGAGACCCAGTACTTC
CDR3aa: CASSTTGVQETQYF

j_gene: TRBJ1-1
v_gene: TRBV6-4
d_gene: .
len: 17
abundance: .
CDR3nt: TGTGCCAGCAGTGATCTCCCACAGGGATTTGCGAGCACTGAAGCTTTCTTT
CDR3aa: CASSDLPQGFASTEAFF

j_gene: TRBJ2-5
v_gene: TRBV3-1
d_gene: TRBD2
len: 17
abundance: .
CDR3nt: TGTGCCAGCAGCCAAGAAAGGCTAGCGGGAGTAAAAGAGACCCAGTACTTC
CDR3aa: CASSQERLAGVKETQYF

j_gene: TRBJ2-7
v_gene: TRBV5-1
d_gene: .
len: 11
abundance: many
CDR3nt: TGCGCCAGGAAGGGTTCCTACGAGCAGTACTTC
CDR3aa: CARKGSYEQYF

j_gene: TRBJ1-4
v_gene: TRBV11-2
d_gene: .
len: 14
abundance: .
CDR3nt: TGTGCCAGCAGCTTATTTCAGTCCAATGAAAAACTGTTTTTT
CDR3aa: CASSLFQSNEKLFF

j_gene: TRBJ2-3
v_gene: TRBV30
d_gene: .
len: 15
abundance: many
CDR3nt: TGTGCCTGGAGTACAGCCGTAACTAGCACAGATACGCAGTATTTT
CDR3aa: CAWSTAVTSTDTQYF

j_gene: TRBJ2-3
v_gene: TRBV7-6
d_gene: .
len: 16
abundance: .
CDR3nt: TGTGCCAGCAGCTTAGTTAGGAGTTCTAGCACAGATACGCAGTATTTT
CDR3aa: CASSLVRSSSTDTQYF

j_gene: TRBJ2-1
v_gene: TRBV11-2
d_gene: TRBD2
len: 16
abundance: .
CDR3nt: TGTGCCAGCAGCTCCCAGACTAGCGGGAGCTACAATGAGCAGTTCTTC
CDR3aa: CASSSQTSGSYNEQFF

j_gene: TRBJ2-7
v_gene: TRBV2
d_gene: .
len: 13
abundance: .
CDR3nt: TGTGCCAGCGGGGCCACCGGGACGGCGGAGCAGTACTTC
CDR3aa: CASGATGTAEQYF